The 5 T cell receptor beta chains in this list originate from one sample, sequenced in a study of human T cells and chemical hapten exposure (dated by TCRdb to about 2021). Libraries were constructed by RACE. Sequencing was performed on a NextSeq 500. TCRdb handled the public reads itself, with Q25 trimming in fastp and clone calling in MiXCR, and kept productive beta chains. Rows are unified per CDR3 protein, each entry keeping the most common DNA and genes. In this sample the table shows about 110,000 distinct CDR3 sequences, more than 10% of which occur a single time. The top ten clonotypes cover about 1.6% of the sample. In the paper's terms, the time point label means: pre-sensitization, week 0. In light of the paper, this sample's treatment or condition label describes: therapeutic diphenylcyclopropenone sensitization with weekly scalp DPC. The sample in question was whole blood, obtained in connection with sensitization to the hapten diphenylcyclopropenone (DPC). All receptors come from a woman in her fifties or sixties with alopecia areata. Some clones in this sample may be carry-over from other donors' samples.

The genes are TRBV27 and TRBJ1-1, with TRBD1 matching 7 bases. Germline V gene lookup returns CDR1 MNHEY and CDR2 SMNVEV (reference sequence). The V and J ends lost 5 bases and 5 bases, in that order; junction bases with no gene match: 5. The CDR3 runs to 13 residues. CDR3 sequence reads: CASSRDRVTEAFF. As DNA, the CDR3 is TGTGCCAGCAGTCGAGACAGGGTAACTGAAGCTTTCTTT.

The chain has TRBV4-3 and TRBJ1-2, with TRBD1 matching over 12 bases. There are 15 residues in the CDR3. The V and J ends lost 1 base and 7 bases, in that order; junction bases with no gene match: 4. Germline V gene data show CDR1 as LGHNA and CDR2 as YSLEER. The CDR3 is CASSQGGQGASGYTF. The CDR3 coding sequence is TGCGCCAGCAGCCAAGGGGGACAGGGGGCATCTGGCTACACCTTC.

This clonotype has at least ten counts. In DNA form, the CDR3 reads TGTGCCAGTAGTGACAGGGATACGCAGTATTTT. It is translated as CASSDRDTQYF. The chain employs TRBV19 and TRBJ2-3; perhaps TRBD1 as D (6 bases). Germline V lookup: CDR1 LNHDA, CDR2 SQIVND (reference sequence). V was trimmed by 5 bases and J by 6 bases, leaving 6 bases between them. The CDR3 extends over 11 amino acids.

On this clonotype: One base away lies a much larger clone, so this may be a sequencing read error. The rearrangement joins TRBV28 to TRBJ2-7, with D hard to call. The length of the CDR3 is 13 residues. CDR1 MDHEN and CDR2 SYDVKM come from the germline V gene. The V end was cut by 7 bases, the J end by 0 bases, with 10 bases between. In nucleotides, the CDR3 is TGTGCCAGCACCTCTGTGACCTCCTACGAGCAGTACTTC. It specifies CASTSVTSYEQYF.

This clonotype was observed a handful of times. J is TRBJ2-5 and V is TRBV21-1; the table assigns TRBD2, which was not confirmed against the DNA. TRBV21-1 is a listed pseudogene. CDR3 length: 15 amino acids. Here the CDR3 DNA reads TGTGCCAGCAGCTCCCAACTACGCGGGCTTGAGACCCAGTACTTC. It codes for CASSSQLRGLETQYF.